This T cell receptor (beta chain) was profiled in a study of cytomegalovirus exposure and HLA in healthy donors. The study, taken as a whole, reports: Later analysis identified several of the most significant clusters that appeared linked to common viral pathogens. The dataset shows that most TCR sequences were rare, while some public TCRs occurred in many donors.

Healthy donors of bone marrow made up the group. As regards this clone: Its antigen is not known.

The CDR3 totals 17 residues. CDR1 is SGHVS and CDR2 is FQNEAQ in the germline V gene. Between the trimmed V and J ends, which lost 1 base and 0 bases, there was a span of 16 bases. Researchers ran the PCR with 60 Vbeta and 13 Jbeta primers. Some clones are missing from TCRdb's copy, which holds only in-frame ones; the method was immunoSEQ multiplex PCR. Of 150,000 or so clones listed, more than 75% are singletons. The material sequenced was PBMCs. This TCR was recovered from a man aged 50-60 years in good health and CMV-seronegative. J is TRBJ2-7 and V is TRBV7-8, with D uncertain. The CDR3 here is CASSLGYYGERSYEQYF. CDR3 DNA: TGTGCCAGCAGCTTAGGCTATTACGGCGAGCGCTCCTACGAGCAGTACTTC. Drawing the rest from reference TRBV7-8 and TRBJ2-7, the complete variable domain is GAGVSQSPRYKVAKRGQDVALRCDPISGHVSLFWYQQALGQGPEFLTYFQNEAQLDKSGLPSDRFFAERPEGSVSTLKIQRTQQEDSAVYLCASSLGYYGERSYEQYFGPGTRLTVT.